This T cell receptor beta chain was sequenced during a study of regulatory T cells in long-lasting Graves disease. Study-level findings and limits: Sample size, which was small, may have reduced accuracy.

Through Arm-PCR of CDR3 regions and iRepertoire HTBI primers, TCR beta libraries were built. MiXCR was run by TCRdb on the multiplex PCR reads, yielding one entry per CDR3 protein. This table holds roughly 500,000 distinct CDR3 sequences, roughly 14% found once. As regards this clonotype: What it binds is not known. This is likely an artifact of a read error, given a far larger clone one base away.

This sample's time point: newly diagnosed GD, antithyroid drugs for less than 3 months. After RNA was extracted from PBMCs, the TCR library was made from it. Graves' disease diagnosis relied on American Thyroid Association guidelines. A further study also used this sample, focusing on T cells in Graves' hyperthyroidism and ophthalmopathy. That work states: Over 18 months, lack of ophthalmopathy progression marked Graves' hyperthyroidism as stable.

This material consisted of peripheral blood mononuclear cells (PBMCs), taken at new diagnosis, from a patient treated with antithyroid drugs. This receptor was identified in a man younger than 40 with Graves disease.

CDR3 sequence reads: CAGSYSPYEQYF. DNA of the CDR3: TGTGCCGGCAGTTACTCCCCTTACGAGCAGTACTTC. The chain uses TRBV6-5 and TRBJ2-7; D unclear. Germline loops: CDR1 MNHEY, CDR2 SVGAGI. This CDR3 spans 12 amino acids.